This paragraph reports one T cell receptor beta chain. What it binds is unknown. This specimen comes from a study of beta chain features in type 1 diabetes. Study outcomes and limitations: All four CD4+ subsets of Type 1 diabetes patients contained TCRB CDR3s that were moderately but significantly shorter. Reads derived from cDNA could over-represent cells showing high TCR expression.

Every isolated RNA sample was fully reverse transcribed, so sequencing captured expressed TCRB transcripts. Assay: immunoSEQ multiplex PCR; the TCRdb copy retains only in-frame clones and omits some. The top ten clones hold around 2.5% of a sample with about 120,000 clones, less than 20% of them seen once. In germline, CDR1 is SGHRS, CDR2 YFSETQ. With 1 base removed from V and 5 bases from J, the gap between germline ends came to 10 bases. The CDR3 length is 13 residues. Sequenced: central memory CD4+ T cells from blood. The chain combines TRBV5-1 with TRBJ2-7; D gene unclear. This clonotype was sampled from a man aged 25 to 45 with type 1 diabetes. The CDR3 DNA follows: TGCGCCAGCAGCTTGCCTCCAAGGGACGAGCAGTACTTC. It specifies CASSLPPRDEQYF.